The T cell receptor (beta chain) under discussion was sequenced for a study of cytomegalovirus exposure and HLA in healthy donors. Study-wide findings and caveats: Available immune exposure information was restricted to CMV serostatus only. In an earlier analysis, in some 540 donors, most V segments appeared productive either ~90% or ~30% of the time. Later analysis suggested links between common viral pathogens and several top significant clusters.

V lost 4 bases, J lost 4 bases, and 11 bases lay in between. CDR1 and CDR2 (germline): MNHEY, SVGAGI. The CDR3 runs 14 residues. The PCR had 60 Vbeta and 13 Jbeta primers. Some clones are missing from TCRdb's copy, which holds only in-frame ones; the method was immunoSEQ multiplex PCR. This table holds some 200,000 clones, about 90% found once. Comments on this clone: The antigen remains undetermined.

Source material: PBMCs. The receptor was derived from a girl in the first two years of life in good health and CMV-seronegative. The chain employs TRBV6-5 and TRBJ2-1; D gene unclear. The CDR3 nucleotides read TGTGCCAGCAGTTCTTCCCCTTTTTACAATGAGCAGTTCTTC. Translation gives CASSSSPFYNEQFF.